These T cell receptor beta chains were read from a single sample in a study of long-term antiretroviral therapy in people with HIV. The data were produced by immunoSEQ multiplex PCR, yet TCRdb's version contains in-frame clones alone and is incomplete. The top ten clones hold just over 7% of a sample with about 33,000 clones, about 74% of them seen once. The sample here was unsorted PBMCs, taken 2 years after starting antiretroviral therapy. The receptors derive from a woman between 50 and 59 years old with HIV. Both conserved end residues are part of each CDR3. Each record gives: J gene, D gene, clone size, V gene, CDR3 DNA, CDR3 protein. D genes are given only for firm matches. Where a row states a size, it is once, few, many or the class of an expanded clone; other rows omit it.

j_gene: TRBJ2-5
d_gene: TRBD2
abundance: NA
v_gene: TRBV5-1
CDR3nt: TGCGCCAGCAGCTTGGGACTAGCGGGGGGAGCGGAGACCCAGTACTTC
CDR3aa: CASSLGLAGGAETQYF

j_gene: TRBJ1-5
d_gene: NA
abundance: NA
v_gene: TRBV2
CDR3nt: TGTGCCAGCAGTGCTAGGTTGGGCAATCAGCCCCAGCATTTT
CDR3aa: CASSARLGNQPQHF

j_gene: TRBJ2-2
d_gene: NA
abundance: NA
v_gene: TRBV27
CDR3nt: TGTGCCAGCAGTCCTAAAGGGCGTATCTTACGGGGAACCGGGGAGCTGTTTTTT
CDR3aa: CASSPKGRILRGTGELFF

j_gene: TRBJ2-6
d_gene: TRBD2
abundance: NA
v_gene: TRBV19
CDR3nt: TGTGCCAGTAGTCCTTCGTGGGGAGGGTCTGGGGCCAACGTCCTGACTTTC
CDR3aa: CASSPSWGGSGANVLTF

j_gene: TRBJ1-2
d_gene: NA
abundance: few
v_gene: TRBV5-1
CDR3nt: TGCGCCAGCAGCCCTGGGCAGGCCGGAGGAGGCTACACCTTC
CDR3aa: CASSPGQAGGGYTF

j_gene: TRBJ1-1
d_gene: NA
abundance: NA
v_gene: TRBV7-8
CDR3nt: TGTGCCAGCAGCCGGAGAGGCTTATTAGCTTTCTTT
CDR3aa: CASSRRGLLAFF

j_gene: TRBJ2-2
d_gene: NA
abundance: NA
v_gene: TRBV5-1
CDR3nt: TGCGCCAGCAGCCCCGGGGCTGCGAACACCGGGGAGCTGTTTTTT
CDR3aa: CASSPGAANTGELFF

j_gene: TRBJ1-1
d_gene: TRBD1
abundance: NA
v_gene: TRBV4-1
CDR3nt: TGCGCCAGCAGCCAAGGGACAGGGAAACGAATGAACACTGAAGCTTTCTTT
CDR3aa: CASSQGTGKRMNTEAFF

j_gene: TRBJ2-3
d_gene: TRBD2
abundance: once
v_gene: TRBV9
CDR3nt: TGTGCCAGCAGCACAACTAGCGGGGGCTCAGCAGGGACAGATACGCAGTATTTT
CDR3aa: CASSTTSGGSAGTDTQYF

j_gene: TRBJ2-5
d_gene: TRBD2
abundance: NA
v_gene: TRBV5-1
CDR3nt: TGCGCCAGCCAGCGGTGGACAGCGGGGGGGCAAGAGACCCAGTACTTC
CDR3aa: CASQRWTAGGQETQYF

j_gene: TRBJ1-1
d_gene: NA
abundance: NA
v_gene: TRBV27
CDR3nt: TGTGCCAGCAGTTCCCTAGGGTCGGGTGCGGAGGGAGCTTTCTTT
CDR3aa: CASSSLGSGAEGAFF

j_gene: TRBJ1-1
d_gene: NA
abundance: NA
v_gene: TRBV18
CDR3nt: TGTGCCAGCTCACAGGGGACAATTGAAGCTTTCTTT
CDR3aa: CASSQGTIEAFF

j_gene: TRBJ1-2
d_gene: NA
abundance: few
v_gene: TRBV5-4
CDR3nt: TGTGCCAGCAGCTTGAGGTCCCTAAACTACTATGGCTACACCTTC
CDR3aa: CASSLRSLNYYGYTF

j_gene: TRBJ1-5
d_gene: TRBD1
abundance: NA
v_gene: TRBV5-1
CDR3nt: TGCGCCAGCAGCCCGCAGGGGGATAGCAATCAGCCCCAGCATTTT
CDR3aa: CASSPQGDSNQPQHF

j_gene: TRBJ2-1
d_gene: NA
abundance: few
v_gene: TRBV19
CDR3nt: TGTGCCACCCGAGCCAGCGGTAGCTCCTACAATGAGCAGTTCTTC
CDR3aa: CATRASGSSYNEQFF

j_gene: TRBJ1-5
d_gene: NA
abundance: NA
v_gene: TRBV6-1
CDR3nt: TGTGCCAGCAGTGAATTGGGCAGTAGCAATCAGCCCCAGCATTTT
CDR3aa: CASSELGSSNQPQHF

j_gene: TRBJ2-6
d_gene: TRBD1
abundance: NA
v_gene: TRBV7-9
CDR3nt: TGTGCCAACCAAAAGGGGGCTTCGGGGGCCAACGTCCTGACTTTC
CDR3aa: CANQKGASGANVLTF

j_gene: TRBJ1-6
d_gene: NA
abundance: few
v_gene: TRBV19
CDR3nt: TGTGCCAGCAGAAAGATAGGTTCACCCCTCCACTTT
CDR3aa: CASRKIGSPLHF

j_gene: TRBJ2-3
d_gene: TRBD1
abundance: NA
v_gene: TRBV7-9
CDR3nt: TGTGCCAGCAGCTTAGGTTTACAGGGGGCAGATACGCAGTATTTT
CDR3aa: CASSLGLQGADTQYF

j_gene: TRBJ2-5
d_gene: NA
abundance: NA
v_gene: TRBV20-1
CDR3nt: TGCAGTGCTAGAACCCAAGAGACCCAGTACTTC
CDR3aa: CSARTQETQYF

j_gene: TRBJ2-3
d_gene: NA
abundance: NA
v_gene: TRBV9
CDR3nt: TGTGCCAGCAGCGGGACAGCTAGCACAGATACGCAGTATTTT
CDR3aa: CASSGTASTDTQYF

j_gene: TRBJ2-3
d_gene: TRBD2
abundance: NA
v_gene: TRBV6-6
CDR3nt: TGTGCCAGCAGTCTAGCGGGGGTCCGCACAGATACGCAGTATTTT
CDR3aa: CASSLAGVRTDTQYF

j_gene: TRBJ2-7
d_gene: NA
abundance: NA
v_gene: TRBV10-2
CDR3nt: TGCGCCAGCAGTTCTGGGTACGAGCAGTACTTC
CDR3aa: CASSSGYEQYF

j_gene: TRBJ1-3
d_gene: TRBD1
abundance: few
v_gene: TRBV6-1
CDR3nt: TGTGCCAGCAGTAAATGGACAGGGTCTGGAAACACCATATATTTT
CDR3aa: CASSKWTGSGNTIYF

j_gene: TRBJ2-3
d_gene: TRBD2
abundance: NA
v_gene: TRBV11-3
CDR3nt: TGTGCCAGCAGTACGACTAGCGGAACAGATACGCAGTATTTT
CDR3aa: CASSTTSGTDTQYF

j_gene: TRBJ1-1
d_gene: NA
abundance: NA
v_gene: TRBV29-1
CDR3nt: TGCAGCGTTAACCGGGACTCCCTGACTGAAGCTTTCTTT
CDR3aa: CSVNRDSLTEAFF

j_gene: TRBJ1-2
d_gene: NA
abundance: few
v_gene: TRBV30
CDR3nt: TGTGCCTACGCAGGGGATGGCTACACCTTC
CDR3aa: CAYAGDGYTF

j_gene: TRBJ2-3
d_gene: NA
abundance: NA
v_gene: TRBV7-9
CDR3nt: TGTGCCAGCAGCTTAGACAGAACTATTCGAAGCACAGATACGCAGTATTTT
CDR3aa: CASSLDRTIRSTDTQYF

j_gene: TRBJ1-6
d_gene: NA
abundance: once
v_gene: TRBV19
CDR3nt: TGTGCCAGTGAACTTGGACAGTCTGATCAACCCCTCCACTTT
CDR3aa: CASELGQSDQPLHF

j_gene: TRBJ2-5
d_gene: TRBD1
abundance: NA
v_gene: TRBV6-1
CDR3nt: TGTGCCTCATATGGACAGGGCAGAGAGACCCAGTACTTC
CDR3aa: CASYGQGRETQYF

j_gene: TRBJ1-4
d_gene: NA
abundance: NA
v_gene: TRBV5-1
CDR3nt: TGCGCCAGCAGCTCCACCTTGGGGGGGCTTAATGAAAAACTGTTTTTT
CDR3aa: CASSSTLGGLNEKLFF

j_gene: TRBJ1-2
d_gene: NA
abundance: NA
v_gene: TRBV9
CDR3nt: TGTGCCAGCAGCCCTGGGGGCCCCGAGGGCCGCGGCTACACCTTC
CDR3aa: CASSPGGPEGRGYTF

j_gene: TRBJ2-5
d_gene: NA
abundance: NA
v_gene: TRBV27
CDR3nt: TGTGCCCTTCTCGGGGGGCTACAAGAGACCCAGTACTTC
CDR3aa: CALLGGLQETQYF

j_gene: TRBJ2-5
d_gene: TRBD2
abundance: NA
v_gene: TRBV7-7
CDR3nt: TGTGCCAGCAGCCCGACTAGCGGGGGACAGACCCAGTACTTC
CDR3aa: CASSPTSGGQTQYF

j_gene: TRBJ2-1
d_gene: NA
abundance: NA
v_gene: TRBV29-1
CDR3nt: TGCAGCGTTGACTTGAGCTCCTACAATGAGCAGTTCTTC
CDR3aa: CSVDLSSYNEQFF

j_gene: TRBJ1-2
d_gene: NA
abundance: few
v_gene: TRBV27
CDR3nt: TGTGCCAGCATGTCACTGGCAGGGACCTTCTATGGCTACACCTTC
CDR3aa: CASMSLAGTFYGYTF

j_gene: TRBJ1-1
d_gene: TRBD1
abundance: NA
v_gene: TRBV29-1
CDR3nt: TGCAGCGTTGAAGGGGACAGTTTGAACACTGAAGCTTTCTTT
CDR3aa: CSVEGDSLNTEAFF

j_gene: TRBJ1-3
d_gene: NA
abundance: NA
v_gene: TRBV5-6
CDR3nt: TGTGCCAGCAGCTTGTCACCGCGCCTATTTTCTGGAAACACCATATATTTT
CDR3aa: CASSLSPRLFSGNTIYF

j_gene: TRBJ2-3
d_gene: NA
abundance: NA
v_gene: TRBV6-5
CDR3nt: TGTGCCAGCAGTTACGCTGGACTGAAAACAGATACGCAGTATTTT
CDR3aa: CASSYAGLKTDTQYF

j_gene: TRBJ1-2
d_gene: NA
abundance: NA
v_gene: TRBV4-2
CDR3nt: TGTGCCAGCAGCCAAGATCAATCCCACGGACAGTCAGGGGACTACACCTTC
CDR3aa: CASSQDQSHGQSGDYTF

j_gene: TRBJ2-1
d_gene: NA
abundance: NA
v_gene: TRBV29-1
CDR3nt: TGCAGCGTTGAAGGAAAGTTGATCCACAATGAGCAGTTCTTC
CDR3aa: CSVEGKLIHNEQFF